These T cell receptor beta chains were read from a single sample in a study of neurological immune-mediated disorders. One entry per CDR3 protein, called by TCRdb with MiXCR from the 5' RACE reads. The sample shows roughly 60,000 distinct CDR3 sequences, 2.5% of them seen only once. Sequencing input: PBMCs. These receptors were taken from a man in his forties or fifties with multiple sclerosis. Each CDR3 is given with its conserved first and last residue.

V gene,J gene,CDR3 protein
TRBV5-6,TRBJ2-7,CASSLAKGGSYYEQYF
TRBV13,TRBJ1-4,CASSPRRGTNEKLFF
TRBV4-3,TRBJ2-1,CASSPRGDEQFF
TRBV5-6,TRBJ1-1,CASSRDRDKAFF
TRBV6-2/TRBV6-3,TRBJ2-1,CASRGTSGGNEQFF
TRBV20-1,TRBJ2-3,CSARDEAFSDTQYF
TRBV2,TRBJ2-2,CASRGQGGGELFF
TRBV27,TRBJ2-1,CASSPRTSGGINEQFF
TRBV5-1,TRBJ2-7,CASSFGLQGSYEQYF
TRBV29-1,TRBJ1-2,CSVPSRANYGYTF
TRBV12-3/TRBV12-4,TRBJ1-1,CASSPSGNTEAFF
TRBV5-1,TRBJ2-1,CASSATGDEQFF
TRBV3-1,TRBJ2-7,CASSRTGWSTEQYF
TRBV20-1,TRBJ1-1,CSATSGNTEAFF
TRBV7-2,TRBJ2-7,CASSSRAAPEQYF
TRBV18,TRBJ2-1,CASSPSRGEQFF
TRBV12-2,TRBJ1-4,CASRSHKGHGEKLFF
TRBV5-1,TRBJ1-1,CASSSDSNTEAFF
TRBV13,TRBJ2-1,CASSPTTYNEQFF
TRBV9,TRBJ1-1,CASSPTDWTNGEAFF
TRBV20-1,TRBJ1-2,CSVSRDSSLMTNYGYTF
TRBV5-1,TRBJ2-1,CASSLVRGGYEQFF
TRBV4-1,TRBJ2-2,CASSPLLATRDTGELFF
TRBV20-1,TRBJ1-2,CSARMDGPYGYTF
TRBV10-2,TRBJ2-4,CASSVPAKNIQYF